This is a list of T cell receptor beta chains from one sample in a study of T cells in Graves' hyperthyroidism and ophthalmopathy. From the multiplex PCR reads, TCRdb called clonotypes with MiXCR, one entry per CDR3 protein. The sample lists about 580,000 distinct CDR3 sequences, approximately 15% occurring once. The specimen sequenced was blood. The receptor source for this set is a woman in her twenties or thirties with Graves' hyperthyroidism that later progressed to Graves' ophthalmopathy. CDR3s include the opening cysteine and the closing phenylalanine or tryptophan. D genes are given only for firm matches. Size values are once, few and many counts, or a class for expanded clones, and some rows have none.

j_gene,abundance,v_gene,d_gene,CDR3nt,CDR3aa
TRBJ1-5,many,TRBV27,-,TGTGCCAGCTTCCCCGCGTTGCAGCCCCAGCATTTT,CASFPALQPQHF
TRBJ2-5,many,TRBV12-3/TRBV12-4,-,TGTGCCAGCAGTTTCTCGGACTTCAAAGAGACCCAGTACTTC,CASSFSDFKETQYF
TRBJ2-3,many,TRBV30,-,TGTGCCTGGAGGTTTGGACCAGGCACAGATACGCAGTATTTT,CAWRFGPGTDTQYF
TRBJ2-4,many,TRBV12-3/TRBV12-4,TRBD1,TGTGCCAGCGCCTCCCCCGGACAGGGAAACATTCAGTACTTC,CASASPGQGNIQYF
TRBJ1-5,many,TRBV24-1,-,TGTGCCACCAGTGAACCTTGGATCAATCAGCCCCAGCATTTT,CATSEPWINQPQHF
TRBJ1-5,many,TRBV19,-,TGTGCCAGTACCGACCGAAAAAACAGGGTTGCTCAGCCCCAGCATTTT,CASTDRKNRVAQPQHF
TRBJ2-3,few,TRBV25-1,-,TGTGCCAGCTATTTGGGGGCAGATACGCAGTATTTT,CASYLGADTQYF
TRBJ2-7,-,TRBV25-1,TRBD1,TGTGCCAGCAGTGGCCCTCGGGGACAGGGGGCCTACGAGCAGTACTTC,CASSGPRGQGAYEQYF
TRBJ2-4,many,TRBV15,-,TGTGCCACCAGCAGAGATGATTCGGGGCTAGCCAAAAACATTCAGTACTTC,CATSRDDSGLAKNIQYF
TRBJ2-5,few,TRBV29-1,-,TGCAGCGTTGAGGCAGGGGTATACTTC,CSVEAGVYF
TRBJ1-4,-,TRBV7-9,-,TGTGCCAGCAGCCCTAGTCGGTCCGATGAAAAACTGTTTTTT,CASSPSRSDEKLFF
TRBJ2-2,many,TRBV19,-,TGTGCCAGTAGTACTTTAGGGGACCACGGGGAGCTGTTTTTT,CASSTLGDHGELFF
TRBJ1-1,many,TRBV7-2,-,TGTGCCAGCAGCTTAGAGGGCAGGGACACTGAAGCTTTCTTT,CASSLEGRDTEAFF
TRBJ2-1,many,TRBV5-1,TRBD2,TGCGCCAGCCGAACTAGCGGGCCGCGTAATGAGCAGTTCTTC,CASRTSGPRNEQFF
TRBJ2-2,few,TRBV3-1,-,TGTGCCAGCAGCCCGACTAGGAGGGGCACCGGGGAGCTGTTTTTT,CASSPTRRGTGELFF
TRBJ2-7,-,TRBV20-1,-,TGCAGTGCTACCCAGGGACACTTGTCGGACGAGCAGTACTTC,CSATQGHLSDEQYF
TRBJ2-7,many,TRBV11-3,TRBD1,TGTGCCAGCAGCCTAGACCGGGACAGGCTATACGAGCAGTACTTC,CASSLDRDRLYEQYF
TRBJ2-1,-,TRBV7-6,TRBD2,TGTGCCAGCAGCACGGGACTAGCGGGAGGGTGGTTGTTCTTC,CASSTGLAGGWLFF
TRBJ2-1,many,TRBV12-3/TRBV12-4,TRBD2,TGTGCCAGCAGTTTATTAAATTTGTTCACTAGCGGACTTCCTCACAATGAGCAGTTCTTC,CASSLLNLFTSGLPHNEQFF
TRBJ1-5,-,TRBV6-5,-,TGTGCCAGCAGTTACTCCGTCTCAGGGAGTCAGCCCCAGCATTTT,CASSYSVSGSQPQHF
TRBJ2-1,-,TRBV12-3/TRBV12-4,-,TGTGCCAGCACCCTAGCAGTGGGAGGCTATGAGCAGTTCTTC,CASTLAVGGYEQFF
TRBJ1-1,many,TRBV27,TRBD1,TGTGCCAGCAGGACAGGGAATGATTACGGGAACACTGAAGCTTTCTTT,CASRTGNDYGNTEAFF
TRBJ2-7,many,TRBV9,TRBD2,TGTGCCAGCAGCGTATTTGGGCGAGGGGGACTAGCCCGCTACGAGCAGTACTTC,CASSVFGRGGLARYEQYF
TRBJ2-7,-,TRBV12-3/TRBV12-4,TRBD2,TGTGCCAGCAGTTTATCAGCGGGAGGAAGTTACGAGCAGTACTTC,CASSLSAGGSYEQYF
TRBJ2-7,many,TRBV29-1,TRBD1,TGCAGCGTTGTCCCGACAGGGAGCTCCTACGAGCAGTACTTC,CSVVPTGSSYEQYF
TRBJ1-1,-,TRBV28,-,TGTGCCAGCACCGGCCTGTCGAGGACTGAAGCTTTCTTT,CASTGLSRTEAFF
TRBJ2-7,many,TRBV11-2,TRBD1,TGTGCCAGCAGCTTAGAATGGACAGGGGCGAACTACGAGCAGTACTTC,CASSLEWTGANYEQYF
TRBJ2-2,-,TRBV30,-,TGTGCCTTAAACAGGGTCCACACCGGGGAGCTGTTTTTT,CALNRVHTGELFF
TRBJ2-1,many,TRBV24-1,TRBD2,TGTGCCACCGGACGCGGGAGGGTCGATGAGCAGTTCTTC,CATGRGRVDEQFF
TRBJ2-2,few,TRBV19,-,TGTGCCAGTAGTATAGATGCCGGAATCGGGGAGCTGTTTTTT,CASSIDAGIGELFF
TRBJ2-7,many,TRBV7-9,-,TGTGCCAGCAGCTTAGATGGGACGGTCTCCTACGAGCAGTACTTC,CASSLDGTVSYEQYF
TRBJ2-3,once,TRBV2,-,TGTGCCAGCATTAAAACAGATACGCAGTATTTT,CASIKTDTQYF
TRBJ2-3,-,TRBV14,-,TGTGCCAGCCGGGACTCTACCACAGATACGCAGTATTTT,CASRDSTTDTQYF
TRBJ1-3,-,TRBV12-3/TRBV12-4,-,TGTGCCAGCAGTACATACGAAGCGGGAAACACCATATATTTT,CASSTYEAGNTIYF
TRBJ1-4,-,TRBV6-1,-,TGTGCCGCAGAGAGCGGGGGAAAAAATGAAAAACTGTTTTTT,CAAESGGKNEKLFF
TRBJ2-5,many,TRBV20-1,TRBD2,TGCAGTGCTAGAGAGGCGGGGGGGAAAGAGACCCAGTACTTC,CSAREAGGKETQYF
TRBJ2-2,many,TRBV7-8,-,TGTGCCAGCAGCTTAGGTGTTGGGGGAACCGGGGAGCTGTTTTTT,CASSLGVGGTGELFF
TRBJ2-7,many,TRBV5-1,-,TGCGCCAGCAGCCCGGGACGGTCCGCCACGGAACAGTACTTC,CASSPGRSATEQYF
TRBJ1-1,many,TRBV7-2,-,TGTGCCAGCAGCTTAGTCCTTCATAGGACTAACACTGAAGCTTTCTTT,CASSLVLHRTNTEAFF
TRBJ2-4,many,TRBV20-1,-,TGCAGTGCTAGCTCGTCACTAGCCAAAAACATTCAGTACTTC,CSASSSLAKNIQYF
TRBJ2-7,-,TRBV29-1,-,TGCAGCGTGACCGAGACCTACGAGCAGTACTTC,CSVTETYEQYF
TRBJ2-2,-,TRBV20-1,-,TGCAGTGCTAGAACGGGTAGGGCCACCGGGGAGCTGTTTTTT,CSARTGRATGELFF
TRBJ2-1,few,TRBV15,-,TGTGCCACCAGCAGAGGGTTGTTCAGCAATGAGCAGTTCTTC,CATSRGLFSNEQFF
TRBJ1-4,few,TRBV14,-,TGTGCCAGCAGCCAAGGGTTAGGGTTGGCTAATGAAAAACTGTTTTTT,CASSQGLGLANEKLFF
TRBJ2-7,many,TRBV11-2,-,TGTGCCAGCAGCTTAGGCCCGGGCAATGGCTACGAGCAGTACTTC,CASSLGPGNGYEQYF
TRBJ2-7,-,TRBV30,TRBD2,TGTGCCTGGAGTGCTCGTCTACTAGCGGGAGAAGAGTTGTTCCGGATGGACGAGCAGTACTTC,CAWSARLLAGEELFRMDEQYF